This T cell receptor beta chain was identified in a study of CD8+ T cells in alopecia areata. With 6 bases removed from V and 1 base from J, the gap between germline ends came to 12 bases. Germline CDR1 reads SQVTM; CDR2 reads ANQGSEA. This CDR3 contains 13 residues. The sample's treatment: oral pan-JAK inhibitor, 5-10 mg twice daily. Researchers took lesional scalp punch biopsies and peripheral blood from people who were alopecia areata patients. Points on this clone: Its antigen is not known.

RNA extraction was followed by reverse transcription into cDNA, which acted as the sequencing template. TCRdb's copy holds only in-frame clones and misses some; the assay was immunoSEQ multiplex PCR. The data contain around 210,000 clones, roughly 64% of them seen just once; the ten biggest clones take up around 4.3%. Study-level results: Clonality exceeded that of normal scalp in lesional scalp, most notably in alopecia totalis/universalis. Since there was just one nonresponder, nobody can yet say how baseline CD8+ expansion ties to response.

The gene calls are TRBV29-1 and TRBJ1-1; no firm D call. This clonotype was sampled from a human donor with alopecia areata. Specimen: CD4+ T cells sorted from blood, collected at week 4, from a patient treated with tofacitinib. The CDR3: CSVRLAPNTEAFF. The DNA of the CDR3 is TGCAGCGTCCGATTGGCCCCGAACACTGAAGCTTTCTTT.